This TCR beta chain appears in the sequencing data of a study of blood T cell repertoires in COVID-19. In the study overall: In each case, the material was cDNA or gDNA derived from T cells, B-cell-depleted T cells, or PBMCs.

This clone was counted only a few times. The Seattle patients joined while their infection was active and were tracked longitudinally afterward. Original handling: Amplification of reference gene primers was used by the study to estimate nucleated cell counts. Sequencing used immunoSEQ multiplex PCR; TCRdb keeps in-frame clones, though not all of them. That table supplies the V and J calls and clone size; D and trimming were determined from the DNA. Here the sample spans roughly 500,000 clones, nearly 90% being singletons. V lost 6 bases and J 3 bases, leaving 10 bases between the germline ends. The CDR3 extends over 13 amino acids. Germline CDR1 and CDR2: LGHNT and FRNRAP.

The rearrangement uses TRBV12-5 and TRBJ2-3; D is possibly TRBD1 (6 bases). The sequencing input was peripheral blood. The clonotype originates from a man aged 18 to 30 with COVID-19, enrolled during active disease. The CDR3 DNA is TGTGCTAGTGGATACAGGGAGACAGATACGCAGTATTTT. Amino acids: CASGYRETDTQYF.